These 20 T cell receptor beta chains came from one sample sequenced in a study of OX40 agonist ivuxolimab in advanced cancers. The library was produced with the immunoSEQ multiplex PCR assay. TCRdb obtained this table from immuneACCESS and retained in-frame rearrangements with V and J assigned. These tables miss some clones; where compared with another copy, unresolved V genes account for less than half of the shortfall, and the remainder is unexplained. This sample has approximately 20,000 clones in its table, and 80% to 90% of those were observed once. The ten largest clones take up roughly a quarter of the sample. This sample comprised CD4+ or CD8+ T cells sorted from blood, obtained in a trial of the OX40 agonist ivuxolimab. The receptors were sampled from an adult with an advanced solid tumor such as melanoma, head and neck, liver or kidney cancer.

This clone has a handful of counts. The chain recombines TRBV5-4 with TRBJ1-2, with 7 bases matching TRBD1. With V trimmed by 5 bases and J by 8 bases, 6 bases remained unmatched. This CDR3 is built from 12 residues. Germline V lookup: CDR1 SGHNT, CDR2 YYREEE (reference sequence). CDR3 protein: CASRQTGLGYTF. For the CDR3, the DNA is TGTGCCAGCAGGCAGACAGGGTTGGGCTACACCTTC.

The rearrangement links TRBV10-2 to TRBJ1-3; D not certain. This CDR3 spans 14 amino acids. The V end lost 4 bases, the J end lost 0 bases, and 7 bases lay between the germline ends. CDR1 is WSHSY, CDR2 SAAADI, per germline. DNA for the CDR3: TGCGCCAGCAGTGTATGGGTCTCTGGAAACACCATATATTTT. This gives the protein CASSVWVSGNTIYF.

The chain is built from TRBV29-1 and TRBJ1-2; no reliable D call. Per germline, CDR1 SQVTM and CDR2 ANQGSEA. Trimming removed 5 bases from V and 2 bases from J, with 6 bases in between. This CDR3 region has 11 residues. CDR3 sequence reads: CSVPVNYGYTF. DNA of the CDR3: TGCAGCGTTCCTGTAAACTATGGCTACACCTTC.

The V and J genes are TRBV4-1 and TRBJ2-1; weak D call: TRBD2 (7 bases). Trimming took off 1 base at V and 5 bases at J, with 12 bases between the two ends. The CDR3 length is 15 residues. Germline V gene data show CDR1 as MGHRA and CDR2 as YSYEKL. The CDR3 reads CASSQVGGLNNEQFF. CDR3 sequence (DNA): TGCGCCAGCAGCCAAGTCGGGGGGCTTAACAATGAGCAGTTCTTC.

Many counts were recorded for this clone. V is TRBV19 and J is TRBJ2-7; TRBD1 aligns across 7 bases. With V trimmed by 8 bases and J by 1 base, 5 bases remained unmatched. Germline CDR1 is LNHDA and CDR2 is SQIVND (reference sequence). The CDR3 consists of 13 residues. The CDR3 DNA reads TGTGCCAGTGCTCCCAGGGGGTCCTACGAGCAGTACTTC. Amino acids: CASAPRGSYEQYF.

Sample share makes this clone medium-sized. The gene calls are TRBV9 and TRBJ1-2; possibly TRBD1 for D (6 bases). Germline V gene data show CDR1 as SGDLS and CDR2 as YYNGEE. This CDR3 comprises 16 residues. Trimming left V 0 bases short and J 0 bases short, with 12 bases between. The CDR3 nucleotides read TGTGCCAGCAGCGTAGAACAGGGCTTAGCTAACTATGGCTACACCTTC. Protein sequence: CASSVEQGLANYGYTF.

This chain connects TRBV7-9 to TRBJ1-1, with a weak D call TRBD1 (6 bases). Looked up from germline, CDR1 is SEHNR and CDR2 is FQNEAQ (reference sequence). The V gene lost 4 bases and the J gene lost 3 bases, with 12 bases spanning the gap. This CDR3 has 14 residues. CDR3 sequence: CASSSSGADTEAFF. CDR3 DNA sequence: TGTGCCAGCAGCTCCTCGGGGGCGGACACTGAAGCTTTCTTT.

J is TRBJ2-7 and V is TRBV28, with 9 bases fitting TRBD1. The germline CDR1 and CDR2 sequences are MDHEN and SYDVKM. After removal of 6 bases from V and 7 bases from J, the junction contained 13 bases not matched to a gene. The CDR3 covers 15 residues. CDR3 nucleotide sequence: TGTGCCAGCAGCCGCGTCGAACAGGGGGCGCGGGAGCAGTACTTC. It yields the protein CASSRVEQGAREQYF.

The chain employs TRBV20-1 and TRBJ2-3; D unclear. CDR3 length equals 11 residues. Germline V gene sequence: CDR1 DFQATT, CDR2 SNEGSKA (reference sequence). Trimming left V 6 bases short and J 0 bases short, with 4 bases between. The CDR3 bases are TGCAGTGCGGCTAGCACAGATACGCAGTATTTT. The encoded protein is CSAASTDTQYF.

J is TRBJ2-5 and V is TRBV6-5; 7 bases agree with TRBD2. This CDR3 has 14 amino acids. Germline CDR1 is MNHEY and CDR2 is SVGAGI. The junction had 4 bases not matched to a gene; V was cut back by 1 base and J by 5 bases. The CDR3 DNA follows: TGTGCCAGCAGTTACTTTGCGGGGGTGGAGACCCAGTACTTC. This gives the protein CASSYFAGVETQYF.

The chain combines TRBV14 with TRBJ2-1; D gene ambiguous. V was trimmed by 0 bases and J by 0 bases, leaving 12 bases between them. This CDR3 has 17 amino acids. Per germline, CDR1 SGHDN and CDR2 FVKESK. The CDR3 DNA reads TGTGCCAGCAGCCAAGAATTTGGCAGCTACTCCTACAATGAGCAGTTCTTC. Protein sequence: CASSQEFGSYSYNEQFF.

The chain recombines TRBV7-2 with TRBJ1-2, with TRBD1 matching 8 bases. Germline lookup yields CDR1 SGHTA and CDR2 FQGNSA. The CDR3 has 16 residues. The junction had 12 bases not matched to a gene; V was cut back by 5 bases and J by 4 bases. The chain's CDR3 is CASSGGQGASLYGYTF. The CDR3 DNA reads TGTGCCAGCAGCGGGGGGCAGGGGGCCTCCCTCTATGGCTACACCTTC.

The chain has TRBV14 and TRBJ2-2; no clear D. The V and J ends lost 3 bases and 0 bases respectively, with 11 bases between them. Germline assignment: CDR1 SGHDN and CDR2 FVKESK. CDR3 length: 16 residues. The CDR3 here is CASSHPSDANTGELFF. The CDR3 DNA is TGTGCCAGCAGCCACCCCAGCGATGCGAACACCGGGGAGCTGTTTTTT.

The chain is built from TRBV5-8 and TRBJ1-1, with 7 bases that match TRBD1. With V trimmed by 4 bases and J by 5 bases, 2 bases remained unmatched. From germline, CDR1 is SGHTS and CDR2 YDEGEE. The CDR3 length is 12 residues. CDR3 DNA: TGTGCCAGCAGCCCAGGGGGGACTGAAGCTTTCTTT. Translating gives CASSPGGTEAFF. The whole variable domain, remainder taken from reference TRBV5-8 and TRBJ1-1, is EAGVTQSPTHLIKTRGQQATLRCSPISGHTSVYWYQQALGLGLQFLLWYDEGEERNRGNFPPRFSGRQFPNYSSELNVNALELEDSALYLCASSPGGTEAFFGQGTRLTVV.

This chain uses TRBV2 with TRBJ1-5; 8 nucleotides agree with TRBD1. The CDR3 is 16 amino acids. J lost 5 bases, V lost 6 bases, and 12 bases had no gene match. Germline V CDR1 and CDR2: SNHLY, FYNNEI. The CDR3 protein is CASRRPSGGPDQPQHF. The CDR3 DNA follows: TGTGCCAGCAGGCGTCCGTCAGGGGGCCCCGATCAGCCCCAGCATTTT.

The V and J genes are TRBV4-3 and TRBJ2-7; TRBD2 aligns across 9 bases. This CDR3 region has 15 residues. Germline lookup yields CDR1 LGHNA and CDR2 YSLEER. V trimming: 2 bases; J trimming: 1 base; junction bases outside the gene matches: 3. The CDR3 DNA follows: TGCGCCAGCAGCCAATGGGCGGGGGGGTCCTACGAGCAGTACTTC. This sequence encodes CASSQWAGGSYEQYF.

This sequence joins TRBV13 and TRBJ2-3; 7 bases line up with TRBD1. Trimming took 4 bases from V and 2 from J; bases not matched to a gene: 3. Germline CDR1 PRHDT, CDR2 FYEKMQ (reference sequence). There are 14 residues in the CDR3. The CDR3 sequence: CASSSGQSTDTQYF. The CDR3, as DNA: TGTGCCAGCAGCTCGGGACAGTCCACAGATACGCAGTATTTT.

As concerns this clone: Other nucleotide sequences from this sample produce the same CDR3. The chain couples TRBV27 to TRBJ2-1; 7 nucleotides agree with TRBD2. CDR1 and CDR2 from the germline V gene are MNHEY and SMNVEV (reference sequence). V was clipped by 5 bases and J by 2 bases; unmatched bases: 3. CDR3 length: 14 residues. DNA of the CDR3: TGTGCCAGCAGTCCCGGGACTACCTACAATGAGCAGTTCTTC. It yields the protein CASSPGTTYNEQFF.

The gene calls are TRBV4-3 and TRBJ2-1; 9 positions agree with TRBD2. CDR3 length: 16 residues. After removal of 0 bases from V and 6 bases from J, the junction contained 6 bases not matched to a gene. Germline CDR1 is LGHNA and CDR2 is YSLEER. The CDR3 region has the DNA TGCGCCAGCAGCCAAGATGCAGGGCGGGGGGGCAATGAGCAGTTCTTC. Translating gives CASSQDAGRGGNEQFF.

The rearrangement links TRBV9 to TRBJ2-7, with D possibly being TRBD2 (5 bases). Germline values: CDR1 SGDLS, CDR2 YYNGEE. V dropped 4 bases and J dropped 5 bases, with 16 bases sitting between them. The CDR3 is 14 residues long. CDR3 region: CASSLMFRGDEQYF. The CDR3 DNA reads as TGTGCCAGCAGCCTAATGTTTCGGGGAGACGAGCAGTACTTC.